The clone carrying this TCR beta chain was found a few times. The data stem from a study of T cells in Graves' hyperthyroidism and ophthalmopathy. The CDR3 consists of 15 residues. Trimming stripped 1 base from V and 4 bases from J, with 13 bases between. RNA transcripts were the template for amplifying TCR beta CDR3 regions. The HTBI primer set served for first-round RT-PCR of the TCR CDR3. TCRdb reprocessed the multiplex PCR reads with MiXCR, giving one entry per CDR3 protein. The repertoire holds approximately 640,000 distinct CDR3 sequences, with 45% as singletons. The sequence was collected from an adult man with Graves' disease, either hyperthyroidism or ophthalmopathy (not recorded which). The sample was peripheral blood or thyroid tissue (not recorded which). The rearrangement uses TRBV12-3 or TRBV12-4 and TRBJ1-1, with D maybe TRBD1 (6 bases). CDR3 residues: CASSLGPGHITEAFF. In nucleotides, the CDR3 is TGTGCCAGCAGTTTAGGGCCGGGACACATCACTGAAGCTTTCTTT.